These T cell receptor beta chains were read from a single sample in a study of CD8 T cells in ankylosing spondylitis. In TCRdb, the 5' RACE reads were re-called with MiXCR into one record per CDR3 protein. The sample holds roughly 250,000 distinct CDR3 sequences, roughly 8.6% seen once. Material: blood, either unsorted or a sorted T cell fraction (not recorded which). The receptors derive from a male donor with ankylosing spondylitis or in good health (not recorded which). Both conserved end residues are part of each CDR3. The D gene is left open where the match is weak. Part of the rows lack a size; the others show once, few, many or a class for expanded clones.

V gene,J gene,clone size,D gene,CDR3 DNA,CDR3 protein
TRBV7-2,TRBJ1-4,many,NA,TGTGCCAGCAGCTTACCAGGGTACGGGGAAAAACTGTTTTTT,CASSLPGYGEKLFF
TRBV7-9,TRBJ2-5,NA,NA,TGTGCCAGCAGCTCGGTGGGGGCTCAAGAGACCCAGTACTTC,CASSSVGAQETQYF
TRBV29-1,TRBJ2-7,few,TRBD1,TGCAGCGTTGGACAGGGAGCCGAGCAGTACTTC,CSVGQGAEQYF
TRBV20-1,TRBJ2-7,many,TRBD1,TGCAGTGCTCTATGGTCGGGACAGGGAAACGAGCAGTACTTC,CSALWSGQGNEQYF
TRBV7-2,TRBJ2-3,many,NA,TGTGCCAGCAGCTTAGCACCGCGAGGGCCAGATACGCAGTATTTT,CASSLAPRGPDTQYF
TRBV27,TRBJ2-5,many,TRBD2,TGTGCCAGCAGTTTGGCTAGCGGGAATCCCCAAGAGACCCAGTACTTC,CASSLASGNPQETQYF
TRBV6-5,TRBJ2-1,many,NA,TGTGCCAGCAGATTACAGGGTAGCAATGAGCAGTTCTTC,CASRLQGSNEQFF
TRBV7-9,TRBJ1-5,NA,NA,TGTGCCAGCAGCTTAGCTGGCAACAATCAGCCCCAGCATTTT,CASSLAGNNQPQHF
TRBV7-9,TRBJ2-7,many,TRBD1,TGTGCCGTACCTCTTGGGACAGAGGACTACGAGCAGTACTTC,CAVPLGTEDYEQYF
TRBV12-3/TRBV12-4,TRBJ2-1,many,TRBD1,TGTGCCAGCAGTTCCCGGGACAGGGGATACAATGAGCAGTTCTTC,CASSSRDRGYNEQFF
TRBV12-3/TRBV12-4,TRBJ2-7,NA,TRBD1,TGTGCCAGCAGCAACAACGCCCAGGGGGCTCGGGAGCAGTACTTC,CASSNNAQGAREQYF
TRBV7-9,TRBJ1-5,many,TRBD1,TGTGCCAGCAGCGCCTCCGGGACAGGCAGTAATCAGCCCCAGCATTTT,CASSASGTGSNQPQHF
TRBV11-2,TRBJ2-6,NA,TRBD1,TGTGCCAGCAGCTTAAATCAAAGACAGGGGGTGTTCTCTGGGGCCAACGTCCTGACTTTC,CASSLNQRQGVFSGANVLTF
TRBV5-1,TRBJ2-1,many,NA,TGCGCCAGCAGCCAGAACTACAATGAGCAGTTCTTC,CASSQNYNEQFF
TRBV2,TRBJ1-2,NA,NA,TGTGCCATTCCTCATTATGGCTACACCTTC,CAIPHYGYTF
TRBV15,TRBJ2-7,few,TRBD1,TGTGCCACCATGGACAGGAGGAAGTCCTACGAGCAGTACTTC,CATMDRRKSYEQYF
TRBV7-2,TRBJ2-7,NA,NA,TGTGCCAGCAGCTTAGTCTTCGGGGGATTGTCCTCAATGGGCGAGCAGTACTTC,CASSLVFGGLSSMGEQYF
TRBV4-1,TRBJ2-2,NA,NA,TGCGCCAGCAGCCAAGGAGCCCTGAACGGGGAGCTGTTTTTT,CASSQGALNGELFF
TRBV6-2/TRBV6-3,TRBJ2-6,few,NA,TGTGCCAGCAGTTACCCCATCGACAGCGGTAGCTCTGGGGCCAACGTCCTGACTTTC,CASSYPIDSGSSGANVLTF
TRBV20-1,TRBJ2-1,many,NA,TGCAGTGCTGGGCGAGGACAGTACAATGAGCAGTTCTTC,CSAGRGQYNEQFF
TRBV24-1,TRBJ2-2,few,TRBD1,TGTGCCACCAGTGACTCCGGGACAGGGCAAGGACGGGAGCTGTTTTTT,CATSDSGTGQGRELFF
TRBV5-1,TRBJ2-7,many,TRBD2,TGCGCCAGCAGCCCGGGACTAGCGCATAGGAACTACGAGCAGTACTTC,CASSPGLAHRNYEQYF
TRBV10-2,TRBJ1-5,NA,NA,TGCGCCAGCGGATCTAATAGCAATCAGCCCCAGCATTTT,CASGSNSNQPQHF
TRBV7-2,TRBJ2-3,many,NA,TGTGCCAGCAGCCCACTCGGGACCACAGATACGCAGTATTTT,CASSPLGTTDTQYF
TRBV3-1,TRBJ2-2,many,TRBD1,TGTGCCAGCAGCTCGGGACAGAGGTCCACCGGGGAGCTGTTTTTT,CASSSGQRSTGELFF
TRBV7-2,TRBJ2-7,few,NA,TGTGCCAGCAGCCCCTTCGGGGTACTCAGCTACGAGCAGTACTTC,CASSPFGVLSYEQYF
TRBV29-1,TRBJ1-2,many,TRBD1,TGCAGCGTCCCTGTCAGGGGGTTTTATGGCTACACCTTC,CSVPVRGFYGYTF
TRBV6-5,TRBJ2-7,many,TRBD2,TGTGCCAGCAGCTCCTCGGGCGGGAGGTACTCCTACGAGCAGTACTTC,CASSSSGGRYSYEQYF
TRBV5-6,TRBJ1-2,many,TRBD1,TGTGCCAGCAGCATAGAGACAGGGGACTATGGCTACACCTTC,CASSIETGDYGYTF
TRBV20-1,TRBJ1-6,many,TRBD1,TGCAGTGCTAGAGATTCCGGGACAGGGGGTAATTCACCCCTCCACTTT,CSARDSGTGGNSPLHF
TRBV11-1,TRBJ2-1,many,TRBD2,TGTGCCAGCAGCTTAGTTGACTGGACTAGCGGTGATTTTGGTGAGCAGTTCTTC,CASSLVDWTSGDFGEQFF
TRBV11-2,TRBJ2-2,many,NA,TGTGCCAGCAGCTCTCTAGCTATCGACACCGGGGAGCTGTTTTTT,CASSSLAIDTGELFF
TRBV12-3/TRBV12-4,TRBJ1-2,many,TRBD1,TGTGCCAGCAGTTACGGGACAGACTACACCTTC,CASSYGTDYTF
TRBV9,TRBJ2-3,many,NA,TGTGCCAGCACGTTCGGGGCGGGGATCACAGATACGCAGTATTTT,CASTFGAGITDTQYF
TRBV12-3/TRBV12-4,TRBJ1-5,many,TRBD1,TGTGCCAGCAGTTTTGCAGGGGGACCAAATCAGCCCCAGCATTTT,CASSFAGGPNQPQHF
TRBV29-1,TRBJ2-2,many,NA,TGCAGCGTTGGAGGGACTCCCCCGGGGGAGCTGTTTTTT,CSVGGTPPGELFF
TRBV7-2,TRBJ2-5,many,TRBD2,TGTGCCAGCAGCTTAGGGATCCGGGAGGGGACCCAGTACTTC,CASSLGIREGTQYF
TRBV29-1,TRBJ2-7,many,NA,TGCAGCGTTGAAGATTATCAATACGAGCAGTACTTC,CSVEDYQYEQYF
TRBV5-1,TRBJ1-6,many,NA,TGCGCCAGCAGCCCGGGGGATATTTCACCCCTCCACTTT,CASSPGDISPLHF
TRBV29-1,TRBJ2-1,many,TRBD1,TGCAGCGCCGCGACAGGGGGCCTCTACAATGAGCAGTTCTTC,CSAATGGLYNEQFF
TRBV11-2,TRBJ2-3,many,NA,TGTGCCAGCAGCTTAGCCACAGATACGCAGTATTTT,CASSLATDTQYF